The entry below describes one TCR beta chain. This sample was included in a study of blood T cell repertoires in COVID-19. Study at large: COVID-19 samples from acute and convalescent phases originated in the United States, Italy and Spain. From T cells, B-cell-depleted T cells, or PBMCs came the material, which was cDNA or gDNA.

The length of the CDR3 is 17 residues. V shed 4 bases, J shed 7 bases, and the junction held 17 bases outside the gene matches. This table comes from immunoSEQ multiplex PCR, and its TCRdb copy is limited to in-frame clones, with some not included. The sample carries about 98,000 clones, roughly 80% recorded once. The origin of this receptor is a woman aged 80 or older with acute or convalescent COVID-19. Sequenced material: peripheral blood. The V and J genes are TRBV5-3 and TRBJ1-1; 9 nucleotides match TRBD1. TRBV5-3 is treated as an ORF (open reading frame) with a function not yet certain. CDR3 bases: TGTGCCAGAAGCCGGGGCCAACAGGGGGCCTGGTTTCTTGAAGCTTTCTTT. Its protein is CARSRGQQGAWFLEAFF.